This T cell receptor (beta chain) appears in the sequencing data of a study of cytomegalovirus exposure and HLA in healthy donors. Both 60 Vbeta primers and 13 Jbeta primers went into the PCR. Authors' data handling: Roughly 11 million shared chains were among 65 million to 85 million unique TCR beta chains counted in a later analysis. TCRdb keeps only in-frame clones here, not all; method: immunoSEQ multiplex PCR. That table gives V, J and clone size, and the DNA gave D and trimming. The sample shows about 63,000 clones, roughly 80% of them seen only once. The CDR3 spans 12 residues. Germline V gene sequence: CDR1 GTSNPN, CDR2 SVGIG (reference sequence). The V gene lost 0 bases and the J gene lost 3 bases, with 6 bases spanning the gap. Findings of the study overall: Most TCR sequences were uncommon, yet certain public TCRs appeared in many donors. Of the V segments, some could not be distinguished, including TRBV6-2 and TRBV6-3, and were excluded. From TCR beta sequences, most subjects' HLA-A and HLA-B alleles were reportedly predicted accurately.

This clone has only one observation. Its specificity is unknown. The gene calls are TRBV30 and TRBJ2-7, with D perhaps matching TRBD1 (5 bases). Input material: PBMCs. This sequence was found in a woman in her 30s in good health and CMV-seronegative. The DNA for the CDR3 is TGTGCCTGGAGTGTGCAGGGCTACGAGCAGTACGTC. Translated: CAWSVQGYEQYV.